These T cell receptor beta chains were read from a single sample in a study of regulatory T cells in long-lasting Graves disease. TCRdb re-derived calls from the multiplex PCR reads in MiXCR, one entry per CDR3 protein. The sample contains 530,000 or so distinct CDR3 sequences, about 16% of which appear only once. A further study also used this sample, focusing on T cells in Graves' hyperthyroidism and ophthalmopathy.

Sequences were derived from peripheral blood mononuclear cells (PBMCs), sampled at new diagnosis, from a patient treated with antithyroid drugs. The origin of the receptors is a man between 18 and 35 years old with Graves disease. CDR3s include the opening cysteine and the closing phenylalanine or tryptophan. Each record gives: J gene, V gene, clone size, CDR3 length, D gene, CDR3 protein, CDR3 DNA. A D gene is named only where the DNA matches it firmly. Not all rows give a size; the values are once, few, many and, for expanded clones, a class.

J: TRBJ2-1
V: TRBV6-1
size: -
length: 13
D: -
CDR3: CASSGPKHNEQFF
DNA: TGTGCCAGCAGTGGGCCTAAGCACAATGAGCAGTTCTTC

J: TRBJ2-3
V: TRBV10-3
size: -
length: 16
D: TRBD2
CDR3: CAIRNTSGRTTGTQYF
DNA: TGTGCCATCAGGAATACTAGCGGGAGGACCACGGGTACGCAGTATTTT

J: TRBJ2-2
V: TRBV27
size: -
length: 15
D: TRBD1
CDR3: CASSSWTGGTGELFF
DNA: TGTGCCAGCAGTTCCTGGACAGGGGGCACCGGGGAGCTGTTTTTT

J: TRBJ2-5
V: TRBV12-3/TRBV12-4
size: many
length: 14
D: TRBD2
CDR3: CASSRTSGAETQYF
DNA: TGTGCCAGCAGTCGGACTAGCGGGGCAGAGACCCAGTACTTC

J: TRBJ2-4
V: TRBV18
size: -
length: 16
D: TRBD2
CDR3: CASSPRLAGGGDIQYF
DNA: TGTGCCAGCTCACCCCGGCTAGCGGGAGGTGGAGACATTCAGTACTTC

J: TRBJ1-3
V: TRBV6-2/TRBV6-3
size: -
length: 16
D: TRBD1
CDR3: CASSSRDSYSGNTIYF
DNA: TGTGCCAGCAGCTCCCGGGACAGCTACTCTGGAAACACCATATATTTT

J: TRBJ2-5
V: TRBV28
size: once
length: 15
D: TRBD2
CDR3: CASRSGLAGEETQYF
DNA: TGTGCCAGCAGATCCGGACTAGCGGGAGAAGAGACCCAGTACTTC

J: TRBJ2-5
V: TRBV15
size: -
length: 16
D: -
CDR3: CATSRRDTLPQETQYF
DNA: TGTGCCACCAGCAGACGGGACACGCTCCCTCAAGAGACCCAGTACTTC

J: TRBJ1-1
V: TRBV7-9
size: many
length: 14
D: -
CDR3: CASSLAAENTEAFF
DNA: TGTGCCAGCAGCTTAGCGGCGGAAAACACTGAAGCTTTCTTT

J: TRBJ2-1
V: TRBV11-2
size: many
length: 13
D: -
CDR3: CASSFDRHNEQFF
DNA: TGTGCCAGCAGCTTCGACAGGCACAATGAGCAGTTCTTC

J: TRBJ2-1
V: TRBV3-1
size: many
length: 17
D: TRBD2
CDR3: CASSQERLAKKRNEQFF
DNA: TGTGCCAGCAGCCAAGAAAGACTAGCGAAAAAGAGGAATGAGCAGTTCTTC

J: TRBJ2-5
V: TRBV5-1
size: few
length: 16
D: -
CDR3: CASSLGPQGTQETQYF
DNA: TGCGCCAGCAGCTTGGGGCCACAGGGAACCCAAGAGACCCAGTACTTC

J: TRBJ2-5
V: TRBV27
size: many
length: 15
D: -
CDR3: CASSSPGTPGETQYF
DNA: TGTGCCAGCAGTTCCCCCGGGACTCCCGGGGAGACCCAGTACTTC